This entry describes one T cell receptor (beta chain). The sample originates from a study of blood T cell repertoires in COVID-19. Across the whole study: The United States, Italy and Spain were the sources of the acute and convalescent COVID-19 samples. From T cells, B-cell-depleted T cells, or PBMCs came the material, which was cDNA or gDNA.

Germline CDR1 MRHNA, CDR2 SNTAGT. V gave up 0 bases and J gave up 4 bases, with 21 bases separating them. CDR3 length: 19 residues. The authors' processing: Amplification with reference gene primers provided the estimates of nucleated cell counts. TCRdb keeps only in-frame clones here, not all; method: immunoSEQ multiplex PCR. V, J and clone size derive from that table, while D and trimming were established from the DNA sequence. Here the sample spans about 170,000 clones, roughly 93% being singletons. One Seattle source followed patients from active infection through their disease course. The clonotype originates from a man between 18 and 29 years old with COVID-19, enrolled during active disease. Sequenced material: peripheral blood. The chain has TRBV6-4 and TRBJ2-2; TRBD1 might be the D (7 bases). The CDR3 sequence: CASSDSKGQGDWVTGELFF. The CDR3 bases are TGTGCCAGCAGTGACTCGAAGGGGCAGGGGGACTGGGTCACCGGGGAGCTGTTTTTT.